This T cell receptor beta chain comes out of a study of naive and memory T cell subsets (dated by TCRdb to about 2017). Some background on the complete study: Sorted naive and memory T cell subsets from peripheral blood were analyzed in the study using a UMI-based, open-source pipeline for TCR alpha and beta sequencing. Complete agreement was observed between the functional CMV T cell responses and the IgG serology results. RNA was DNase-treated and reverse transcribed with TCR constant-region primers, mostly using SuperScript III. The investigation overall reported the following: In both CD4 and CD8 cells, the Gini index increased while Shannon and inverse Simpson diversity decreased from naive through CM, EM and EMRA. RNA-based TCR counts may be influenced by expression changes linked to T cell activation and differentiation. The repertoire findings for the naive and memory subsets could not be validated against a ground truth because none was available. After error correction, over 90% of naive TCR sequences appeared only once, giving much steeper abundance distributions than memory subsets. Naive repertoires, especially CD8, contained a few larger clonotypes, possibly memory cells re-expressing CD45RA. TCR abundance followed a power law whose exponent differed between naive and memory subsets but was consistent across the three individuals. Clonotypes were defined as single alpha or beta chain sequences, not paired alpha/beta receptors.

Library preparation used UMI-ligation and nested PCR. An equimolar mix of two oligonucleotides covering both TRBC1 and TRBC2 was used as the beta constant-region primer. The ligated cDNA went through four rounds of PCR with nested alpha and beta constant-region primers together with the SP2 primer. T4 RNA ligase 1 ligated a single-stranded oligonucleotide carrying the SP2 primer and a 12-nucleotide UMI to the cDNA 3' end. Incubation of the ligation reaction was carried out at 16 degrees C for roughly 19-24 hours. To avoid over-amplification, PCR2 was usually performed as a SYBR Green qPCR and halted once a predetermined threshold was reached. Agencourt AMPure XP magnetic beads were used for all purifications after the first. Libraries were quantified by Qubit and checked on a TapeStation, where a main peak was expected near 650 bp. Pooled libraries were sequenced on an Illumina MiSeq using v2 2x251 paired-end kits, and typically 1-2 million reads were obtained per sample. Each sample's library went into the pool at about 4.1 nM, and roughly 4.5-7.5% PhiX was added to help with cluster recognition. Per the authors' processing: Using tag matching that tolerated one base-pair mismatch, Decombinator assigned V and J genes to FASTQ reads that had been processed by Demultiplexor. By using UMIs, Collapsinator corrected both sequencing errors and the frequency errors caused by PCR heterogeneity. CDR3Translator translated TCRs and extracted CDR3s from the conserved cysteine to the FGXG phenylalanine, flagging non-productive sequences. Gini, Shannon entropy and inverse Simpson indices were computed after subsampling the repertoires to the same number of UMI-defined TCRs. Clonotype abundance distributions were fitted to a power law by maximum likelihood within the linear range. When run on a single naive CD8 sample, MIGEC and the pipeline yielded similar UMI counts, similar unique TCR numbers and similar clonal distributions. In one analysis, naive TCRs that were also found in any memory subset of the same donor were excluded from the naive repertoire. The repertoires were searched for about 7,300 CMV-associated CDR3 sequences that had been compiled from VDJdb and a published dataset. Starting from the raw public reads, TCRdb applied fastp trimming at Q25, assembled clones with MiXCR and retained in-frame beta chains. Entries are consolidated by CDR3 protein sequence, retaining the most common genes and DNA. The V and J calls and clone size are TCRdb's, not the authors'. This sample holds some 82,000 distinct CDR3 sequences; around 10% were observed only once. Approximately 0.14% of the sample is taken by the ten largest.

From the second PCR step onward, the TCR alpha chain libraries and the TCR beta chain libraries were amplified separately. The CMV status of each donor was determined by measuring IFNgamma production from CD4+ T cells after fresh PBMCs had been stimulated overnight with CMV viral lysate. Using Miltenyi beads, CD4 T cells were first positively selected, and CD8 T cells were then positively selected from the CD4-negative fraction. After staining for CD3, CD4, CD8, CD45RA, CD27 and a live/dead dye, cells were sorted on a BD Aria II into four subsets based on CD45RA and CD27. Blood was obtained from three healthy volunteers, and the blood from each volunteer was fractionated into CD4 and CD8 T cells and subsequently into four differentiation subsets. Approximately 120 ml of peripheral blood was drawn per donor, and PBMC were isolated by Ficoll-Paque PLUS density-gradient centrifugation. Sorted cells were lysed in RLT buffer, and RNA was extracted with a Qiagen RNeasy kit and stored at -80°C.

CDR1 and CDR2 were assigned from the germline V gene (reference sequence) as MNHNY and SVGAGI. V loses 0 bases, J loses 5 bases, and the germline ends lie 17 bases apart. The cysteine opens and the phenylalanine closes a CDR3 of 18 amino acids. The DNA shown is the 54-base CDR3, in frame from base 1. This clonotype appeared a few times. What antigen it recognizes has not been identified. No clone much larger than this one lies a single base away; base qualities are absent. The source material was naive CD4+ T cells from blood. Sample cell subset or site, as interpreted from the label and publication: naive T cells, CD45RA high CD27+. The V and J genes are TRBV6-6 and TRBJ1-6; the D gene is perhaps TRBD1, from 5 matching bases. The origin of this receptor is a human donor in good health. CDR3 protein: CASSYSAGGGSNNSPLHF. The nucleotide sequence is given as TGTGCCAGCAGTTACTCGGCAGGCGGGGGGTCGAATAATTCACCCCTCCACTTT.